Shown below are 18 T cell receptor beta chains from a single sample sequenced in a study of blood T cell repertoires in COVID-19. Clones were read by immunoSEQ multiplex PCR, and TCRdb kept only the in-frame ones, dropping some. This sample carries a few hundred thousand clones, 65% to 90% of them seen once, and the ten largest clones take about 1.4%. The sequenced sample was peripheral blood. The receptor set was obtained from a woman aged 40 to 49 who had recovered from COVID-19.

The chain carries TRBV6-6 and TRBJ2-5, with D perhaps matching TRBD2 (6 bases). V was shortened by 10 bases and J by 0 bases, with 15 bases between the two germline ends. CDR3 length: 14 amino acids. Germline V gene data show CDR1 as MNHNY and CDR2 as SVGAGI (reference sequence). This CDR3 is CAIKDPGDQETQYF. In nucleotides, the CDR3 is TGTGCCATAAAAGACCCGGGGGACCAAGAGACCCAGTACTTC.

This clone has a handful of counts. The chain joins TRBV2 to TRBJ1-5; 8 positions agree with TRBD1. This CDR3 contains 14 residues. Germline trimming cut 8 bases from V and 2 bases from J; bases unmatched to any gene: 5. Germline V gene data show CDR1 as SNHLY and CDR2 as FYNNEI. The CDR3 DNA follows: TGTGCCAGCGGCGGACAGGGTGGCAATCAGCCCCAGCATTTT. Its protein product is CASGGQGGNQPQHF.

The genes are TRBV19 and TRBJ2-2, with 10 bases that match TRBD2. The CDR3 length is 15 residues. Germline V gives CDR1 LNHDA, CDR2 SQIVND (reference sequence). The V and J ends lost 5 bases and 6 bases, in that order; junction bases with no gene match: 6. Here the CDR3 reads CASSLSGGAAGELFF. Here the CDR3 DNA reads TGTGCCAGTAGTCTAAGCGGGGGGGCCGCCGGGGAGCTGTTTTTT.

J is TRBJ1-3 and V is TRBV19; D is uncertain. The CDR3 contains 16 residues. V was clipped by 3 bases and J by 4 bases, with 16 bases between them. From germline, CDR1 is LNHDA and CDR2 SQIVND (reference sequence). The CDR3 loop reads CASSITGSHGGNTIYF. CDR3 DNA: TGTGCCAGTAGTATTACCGGGTCACACGGAGGAAACACCATATATTTT.

This clone appeared a single time. The rearrangement joins TRBV5-6 to TRBJ2-7; possible D gene TRBD2, 6 bases. Trimming left V 3 bases short and J 4 bases short, with 8 bases between. Germline V gives CDR1 SGHDT, CDR2 YYEEEE. This CDR3 has 12 amino acids. Here the CDR3 reads CASSSGEYEQYF. The CDR3, as DNA: TGTGCCAGCAGCTCGGGGGAATACGAGCAGTACTTC.

This chain joins TRBV10-1 and TRBJ2-1; tentatively, D is TRBD1 (6 bases). Trimming removed 0 bases at V and 6 bases at J, with 12 bases between. The V gene's germline CDR1 is WNHNN and CDR2 SYGVQD (reference sequence). This CDR3 is 15 amino acids long. In DNA, the CDR3 is TGCGCCAGCAGTGAGTCGGGGGCCATTGGCAATGAGCAGTTCTTC. Translated: CASSESGAIGNEQFF.

The chain links TRBV28 to TRBJ1-2; D is uncertain. The germline V and J ends were trimmed by 1 base and 0 bases, with 12 bases remaining between them. The CDR3 has 16 amino acids. In germline, CDR1 is MDHEN, CDR2 SYDVKM. CDR3 sequence (DNA): TGTGCCAGCAGTTTATCCAGGCGATACCCTAACTATGGCTACACCTTC. Residues: CASSLSRRYPNYGYTF.

This clone was found once. The gene calls are TRBV5-6 and TRBJ2-2, with TRBD1 matching 10 bases. The CDR3 sequence is 16 residues long. V was clipped by 2 bases and J by 5 bases; unmatched bases: 6. From germline, CDR1 is SGHDT and CDR2 YYEEEE. The CDR3 here is CASSFGTGAGTGELFF. As DNA, the CDR3 is TGTGCCAGCAGCTTTGGGACAGGGGCGGGAACCGGGGAGCTGTTTTTT. Combining the CDR3 with reference TRBV5-6 and TRBJ2-2 gives the whole variable domain DAGVTQSPTHLIKTRGQQVTLRCSPKSGHDTVSWYQQALGQGPQFIFQYYEEEERQRGNFPDRFSGHQFPNYSSELNVNALLLGDSALYLCASSFGTGAGTGELFFGEGSRLTVL.

This clone was found once. DNA of the CDR3: TGTGCCAGCAGCTTACGGGTAGCGGGGAACCAAGAGACCCAGTACTTC. It encodes CASSLRVAGNQETQYF. V usage is TRBV13 and J usage is TRBJ2-5; 8 nucleotides match TRBD2. V trimming: 2 bases; J trimming: 0 bases; junction bases outside the gene matches: 5. This CDR3 contains 16 residues. The germline gives CDR1 PRHDT, CDR2 FYEKMQ (reference sequence).

V is TRBV9 and J is TRBJ1-5; 11 nucleotides match TRBD1. Trimming cost V 3 bases and J 6 bases; bases outside gene matches: 5. Germline values: CDR1 SGDLS, CDR2 YYNGEE. This CDR3 is built from 15 residues. The CDR3 loop reads CASSAGGTGGQPQHF. The CDR3 nucleotides are TGTGCCAGCAGCGCCGGAGGGACAGGGGGTCAGCCCCAGCATTTT.

V and J are TRBV9 and TRBJ1-4; D is undetermined. The CDR3 is 13 residues long. The V end was cut by 3 bases, the J end by 8 bases, with 11 bases between. Germline CDR1 reads SGDLS; CDR2 reads YYNGEE. As DNA, the CDR3 is TGTGCCAGCAGCGCATCAATGGAGGAAAAACTGTTTTTT. Its protein is CASSASMEEKLFF.

The V and J genes are TRBV7-3 and TRBJ2-3, with TRBD2 matching over 9 bases. CDR1 SGHTA and CDR2 FQGTGA come from the germline V gene. With 2 bases clipped from V and 3 bases from J, the junction kept 12 bases outside the gene matches. This CDR3 is built from 18 residues. The CDR3 nucleotides are TGTGCCAGCAGCTTAGGAGCGGGGGGACATTCGATTACAGATACGCAGTATTTT. This sequence encodes CASSLGAGGHSITDTQYF. Based on the CDR3 plus reference TRBV7-3 and TRBJ2-3, the full variable domain is GAGVSQTPSNKVTEKGKYVELRCDPISGHTALYWYRQSLGQGPEFLIYFQGTGAADDSGLPNDRFFAVRPEGSVSTLKIQRTERGDSAVYLCASSLGAGGHSITDTQYFGPGTRLTVL.

The gene calls are TRBV6-2 or TRBV6-3 and TRBJ2-7; TRBD2 might be the D (5 bases). Per germline, CDR1 MNHEY and CDR2 SVGEGT. This CDR3 is built from 16 residues. The V gene lost 0 bases and the J gene lost 0 bases, with 12 bases spanning the gap. The CDR3 sequence: CASSYSGQRLSYEQYF. The CDR3 nucleotides read TGTGCCAGCAGTTACTCTGGCCAGCGGCTCTCCTACGAGCAGTACTTC.

V and J are TRBV13 and TRBJ1-3, with TRBD1 matching over 8 bases. This CDR3 has 21 amino acids. J was trimmed by 1 base and V by 5 bases; bases with no gene match: 22. The germline gives CDR1 PRHDT, CDR2 FYEKMQ (reference sequence). The CDR3 nucleotides read TGTGCCAGCAGCCCCAGAAGGGAGAAAAGACAGGGGATCCTGTCTGGAAACACCATATATTTT. Amino acids: CASSPRREKRQGILSGNTIYF.

V usage is TRBV19 and J usage is TRBJ1-2, with TRBD1 matching over 8 bases. This CDR3 region has 18 residues. CDR1 is LNHDA, CDR2 SQIVND, per germline (reference sequence). The V segment lost 5 bases and the J segment 4 bases; nucleotides outside the gene matches: 18. The CDR3 coding sequence is TGTGCCAGTAGTTTCCAGGGGGCCAAGAACGGGAAGGTCTATGGCTACACCTTC. It encodes CASSFQGAKNGKVYGYTF.

The chain uses TRBV5-1 and TRBJ2-1, with 7 bases aligning to TRBD1. Per the germline V gene, CDR1 is SGHRS and CDR2 is YFSETQ. The CDR3 extends over 16 amino acids. The V gene end was trimmed by 4 bases and the J gene end by 6 bases; junction bases not matched to a gene: 13. The CDR3 spells CASSRNRGKGGNEQFF. DNA of the CDR3: TGCGCCAGCAGCCGGAACAGGGGCAAAGGGGGCAATGAGCAGTTCTTC.

V and J are TRBV5-1 and TRBJ1-2, with 9 bases fitting TRBD1. CDR1 is SGHRS, CDR2 YFSETQ, per germline. J lost 5 bases, V lost 0 bases, and 14 bases had no gene match. CDR3 size: 18 residues. The CDR3 reads CASSLAQLDRGRGYGYTF. Written as DNA, the CDR3 is TGCGCCAGCAGCTTGGCCCAACTGGACAGGGGCAGGGGTTATGGCTACACCTTC.

A few counts support this clone. V is TRBV7-2 and J is TRBJ1-5; D is undetermined. This CDR3 spans 13 amino acids. CDR1 SGHTA and CDR2 FQGNSA come from the germline V gene. V shed 2 bases and J shed 3 bases, with 5 bases lying between them. The CDR3 sequence is CASSLRVNQPQHF. CDR3 sequence (DNA): TGTGCCAGCAGCTTACGGGTCAATCAGCCCCAGCATTTT.